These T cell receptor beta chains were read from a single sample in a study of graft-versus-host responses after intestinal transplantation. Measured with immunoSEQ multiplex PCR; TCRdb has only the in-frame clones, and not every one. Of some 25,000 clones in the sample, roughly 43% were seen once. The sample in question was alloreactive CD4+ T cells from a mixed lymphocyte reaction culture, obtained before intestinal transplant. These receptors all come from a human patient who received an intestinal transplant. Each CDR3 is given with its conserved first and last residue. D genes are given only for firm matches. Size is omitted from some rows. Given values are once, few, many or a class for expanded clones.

cdr3_nt: TGTGCCAGCAGTTATAGACTAGCGGGATTTAATGAGCAGTTCTTC
cdr3_aa: CASSYRLAGFNEQFF
clone_size: NA
d_call: TRBD2
j_call: TRBJ2-1
v_call: TRBV27

cdr3_nt: TGTGCCATCAGTGAGTCGAAGGGGACTCAAGGTCAAAAAGAGACCCAGTACTTC
cdr3_aa: CAISESKGTQGQKETQYF
clone_size: NA
d_call: NA
j_call: TRBJ2-5
v_call: TRBV10-3

cdr3_nt: TGTGCCAGTAGGGTAGGGACTAGCGGTTACTACGAGCAGTACTTC
cdr3_aa: CASRVGTSGYYEQYF
clone_size: NA
d_call: TRBD2
j_call: TRBJ2-7
v_call: TRBV19

cdr3_nt: TGTGCCAGCACCGTTTACGCGTACACCGGGGAGCTGTTTTTT
cdr3_aa: CASTVYAYTGELFF
clone_size: few
d_call: NA
j_call: TRBJ2-2
v_call: TRBV7-2

cdr3_nt: TGTGCCAGCAGCGAGTTAAGGGGCTATGGCTACACCTTC
cdr3_aa: CASSELRGYGYTF
clone_size: NA
d_call: NA
j_call: TRBJ1-2
v_call: TRBV5-6

cdr3_nt: TGTGCCAGCAGTTACGACTTTATGGGCAATCAGCCCCAGCATTTT
cdr3_aa: CASSYDFMGNQPQHF
clone_size: NA
d_call: NA
j_call: TRBJ1-5
v_call: TRBV6-5

cdr3_nt: TGTGCCATCAGTGAGCGCGGGACAGGGGGCATGTCCTATAATTCACCCCTCCACTTT
cdr3_aa: CAISERGTGGMSYNSPLHF
clone_size: NA
d_call: TRBD1
j_call: TRBJ1-6
v_call: TRBV10-3

cdr3_nt: TGTGCCAGCAGCTTCAAAGAGACCCAGTACTTC
cdr3_aa: CASSFKETQYF
clone_size: NA
d_call: NA
j_call: TRBJ2-5
v_call: TRBV7-8

cdr3_nt: TGTGCCAGCAGCCAAGAGCGGGCGAGCAATTCACCCCTCCACTTT
cdr3_aa: CASSQERASNSPLHF
clone_size: few
d_call: NA
j_call: TRBJ1-6
v_call: TRBV14

cdr3_nt: TGTGCCAGCTCAACCGGGACAGGGGGGACACCCCTCCACTTT
cdr3_aa: CASSTGTGGTPLHF
clone_size: once
d_call: TRBD1
j_call: TRBJ1-6
v_call: TRBV18

cdr3_nt: TGTGCCAGCAGCCCCGGACTTTCCTACAACGAGCAGTTCTTC
cdr3_aa: CASSPGLSYNEQFF
clone_size: NA
d_call: NA
j_call: TRBJ2-1
v_call: TRBV4-2

cdr3_nt: TGTGCCAGCAGCTTCGGAGCGCTGAACACTGAAGCTTTCTTT
cdr3_aa: CASSFGALNTEAFF
clone_size: few
d_call: NA
j_call: TRBJ1-1
v_call: TRBV7-9

cdr3_nt: TGTGCCAGCAGCCAAGTTGGGTTCAGGGTAGGGACCGGGGAGCTGTTTTTT
cdr3_aa: CASSQVGFRVGTGELFF
clone_size: few
d_call: NA
j_call: TRBJ2-2
v_call: TRBV4-2

cdr3_nt: TGTGCCAGCAGTGTGATCAGCCGGGGGGAAAAACTGTTTTTT
cdr3_aa: CASSVISRGEKLFF
clone_size: NA
d_call: NA
j_call: TRBJ1-4
v_call: TRBV2

cdr3_nt: TGCGCCAGCAGCCGGGGTACCAACACTGAAGCTTTCTTT
cdr3_aa: CASSRGTNTEAFF
clone_size: few
d_call: NA
j_call: TRBJ1-1
v_call: TRBV5-1

cdr3_nt: TGTGCCAGTAGTATCAGGACAGTCTTCTCCTACGAGCAGTACTTC
cdr3_aa: CASSIRTVFSYEQYF
clone_size: NA
d_call: NA
j_call: TRBJ2-7
v_call: TRBV19

cdr3_nt: TGTGCCAGCAGTTACATCAGGGCTAGCGGGCTCTACGAGCAGTACTTC
cdr3_aa: CASSYIRASGLYEQYF
clone_size: medium-sized
d_call: TRBD2
j_call: TRBJ2-7
v_call: TRBV6-5

cdr3_nt: TGCGCCAGCAGCTTGAATGGGGCGGCCTACGAGCAGTACTTC
cdr3_aa: CASSLNGAAYEQYF
clone_size: few
d_call: NA
j_call: TRBJ2-7
v_call: TRBV5-1

cdr3_nt: TGTGCCAGCAGTTTGCCTCCACAGGGATACTATGGCTACACCTTC
cdr3_aa: CASSLPPQGYYGYTF
clone_size: few
d_call: NA
j_call: TRBJ1-2
v_call: TRBV28

cdr3_nt: TGTGCTAGTGGTTTGGTATTTTCGACTAGCGGGTCCTACGAGCAGTACTTC
cdr3_aa: CASGLVFSTSGSYEQYF
clone_size: NA
d_call: TRBD2
j_call: TRBJ2-7
v_call: TRBV12-5

cdr3_nt: TGCGCCAGCAGCTTGGACTATATTTACGGGGGAGGGCCGGGAAATACGCAGTATTTT
cdr3_aa: CASSLDYIYGGGPGNTQYF
clone_size: NA
d_call: TRBD2
j_call: TRBJ2-3
v_call: TRBV5-1

cdr3_nt: TGTGCCAGCGGGGTACAGGGGGATGGCACGCAGTATTTT
cdr3_aa: CASGVQGDGTQYF
clone_size: once
d_call: TRBD1
j_call: TRBJ2-3
v_call: TRBV2

cdr3_nt: TGTGCCAGCAGGCCGGGCGGGGGGATAGATACGCAGTATTTT
cdr3_aa: CASRPGGGIDTQYF
clone_size: NA
d_call: TRBD2
j_call: TRBJ2-3
v_call: TRBV6-1

cdr3_nt: TGTGCCAGCAGTCGACAGGGGACTTCCTACGAGCAGTACTTC
cdr3_aa: CASSRQGTSYEQYF
clone_size: few
d_call: TRBD1
j_call: TRBJ2-7
v_call: TRBV6-6

cdr3_nt: TGTGCCAGCAGCCTAACTAGTCACAATGAGCAGTTCTTC
cdr3_aa: CASSLTSHNEQFF
clone_size: few
d_call: NA
j_call: TRBJ2-1
v_call: TRBV14

cdr3_nt: TGTGCTAGTGGACTCACCTACTTGAACACCGGGGAGCTGTTTTTT
cdr3_aa: CASGLTYLNTGELFF
clone_size: medium-sized
d_call: NA
j_call: TRBJ2-2
v_call: TRBV12-5

cdr3_nt: TGTGCCAGCAGCTCCAGGACAGGACCCGGCACCGGGGAGCTGTTTTTT
cdr3_aa: CASSSRTGPGTGELFF
clone_size: once
d_call: TRBD1
j_call: TRBJ2-2
v_call: TRBV7-3

cdr3_nt: TGTGCCAGCAGCCAAGGGGCAGGGCGGGGTGGCTACACCTTC
cdr3_aa: CASSQGAGRGGYTF
clone_size: NA
d_call: NA
j_call: TRBJ1-2
v_call: TRBV4-2

cdr3_nt: TGTGCCAGTACCATGTCAGGGGCCCTAGCCAAAAACATTCAGTACTTC
cdr3_aa: CASTMSGALAKNIQYF
clone_size: NA
d_call: NA
j_call: TRBJ2-4
v_call: TRBV19

cdr3_nt: TGCGCCAGCAGAGGACAGGGGACGAACACTGAAGCTTTCTTT
cdr3_aa: CASRGQGTNTEAFF
clone_size: NA
d_call: TRBD1
j_call: TRBJ1-1
v_call: TRBV5-1

cdr3_nt: TGTGCCTGGAGCCGAAGCGGGGGACAGGGGGTCCAGCCCCAGCATTTT
cdr3_aa: CAWSRSGGQGVQPQHF
clone_size: NA
d_call: TRBD1
j_call: TRBJ1-5
v_call: TRBV30

cdr3_nt: TGTGCCAGCAGCATAACCTGGACTAGCACCTACAATGAGCAGTTCTTC
cdr3_aa: CASSITWTSTYNEQFF
clone_size: NA
d_call: TRBD2
j_call: TRBJ2-1
v_call: TRBV5-6

cdr3_nt: TGCGCCAGCAGCCAAGATCCTTTTAGGGCCAGGGTCGGATATGGCTACACCTTC
cdr3_aa: CASSQDPFRARVGYGYTF
clone_size: NA
d_call: NA
j_call: TRBJ1-2
v_call: TRBV4-3

cdr3_nt: TGTGCCAGCAGTGCTTGGGACAGGGGAAGTAGTGGCTACACCTTC
cdr3_aa: CASSAWDRGSSGYTF
clone_size: NA
d_call: TRBD1
j_call: TRBJ1-2
v_call: TRBV2

cdr3_nt: TGTGCCACCAGCAGAGATCGTCCGGCGGGGGGAAACACCATATATTTT
cdr3_aa: CATSRDRPAGGNTIYF
clone_size: few
d_call: NA
j_call: TRBJ1-3
v_call: TRBV15

cdr3_nt: TGCGCCAGCAGTGACCCCAGACTAGCGGGAGCCTACAATGAGCAGTTCTTC
cdr3_aa: CASSDPRLAGAYNEQFF
clone_size: NA
d_call: TRBD2
j_call: TRBJ2-1
v_call: TRBV10-2

cdr3_nt: TGTGCCAGCTCACCAACCGGGACAGTTGAAAAACTGTTTTTT
cdr3_aa: CASSPTGTVEKLFF
clone_size: NA
d_call: TRBD1
j_call: TRBJ1-4
v_call: TRBV18

cdr3_nt: TGTGCCAGCGGTTATGGGGCTTTCTCTGGAAACACCATATATTTT
cdr3_aa: CASGYGAFSGNTIYF
clone_size: few
d_call: NA
j_call: TRBJ1-3
v_call: TRBV6-5

cdr3_nt: TGTGCCAGCAGTACTCAGGGCCCCCTAGGGCCCCAGCATTTT
cdr3_aa: CASSTQGPLGPQHF
clone_size: few
d_call: NA
j_call: TRBJ1-5
v_call: TRBV27

cdr3_nt: TGTGCCAGCAGCCATCCTAGGACCCAGTACTTC
cdr3_aa: CASSHPRTQYF
clone_size: NA
d_call: NA
j_call: TRBJ2-5
v_call: TRBV5-8

cdr3_nt: TGCGCCAGCAGGAGGCTAAGACAGGGGATCGACGAGCAGTACTTC
cdr3_aa: CASRRLRQGIDEQYF
clone_size: NA
d_call: TRBD1
j_call: TRBJ2-7
v_call: TRBV10-2

cdr3_nt: TGCGCCAGCAGCTTTATTGGCGGGGGGGATGGCTACACCTTC
cdr3_aa: CASSFIGGGDGYTF
clone_size: NA
d_call: NA
j_call: TRBJ1-2
v_call: TRBV5-1

cdr3_nt: TGTGCCATCAGGGGACAGGGCACCGGGGAGCTGTTTTTT
cdr3_aa: CAIRGQGTGELFF
clone_size: NA
d_call: TRBD1
j_call: TRBJ2-2
v_call: TRBV10-3

cdr3_nt: TGTGCCAGTAGTCCGGGGACACGGAGAACTAATGAAAAACTGTTTTTT
cdr3_aa: CASSPGTRRTNEKLFF
clone_size: NA
d_call: NA
j_call: TRBJ1-4
v_call: TRBV19

cdr3_nt: TGTGCCAGCAACGGCAAGGGACAGCTGAATTCACCCCTCCACTTT
cdr3_aa: CASNGKGQLNSPLHF
clone_size: few
d_call: TRBD1
j_call: TRBJ1-6
v_call: TRBV4-2

cdr3_nt: TGTGCCTGGGCCCCCAGGGCGGGAGCTGAAGCTTTCTTT
cdr3_aa: CAWAPRAGAEAFF
clone_size: NA
d_call: NA
j_call: TRBJ1-1
v_call: TRBV30

cdr3_nt: TGTGCCAGCAGTCCTTTTTATAGCTTGATAGACATTCAGTACTTC
cdr3_aa: CASSPFYSLIDIQYF
clone_size: few
d_call: NA
j_call: TRBJ2-4
v_call: TRBV6-6

cdr3_nt: TGTGCCAGTATTCCTAGGAGGGGGGGAGGGAGCAATCAGCCCCAGCATTTT
cdr3_aa: CASIPRRGGGSNQPQHF
clone_size: NA
d_call: NA
j_call: TRBJ1-5
v_call: TRBV19

cdr3_nt: TGCGCCAGCAGTGAGCAGGGATCCAACACTGAAGCTTTCTTT
cdr3_aa: CASSEQGSNTEAFF
clone_size: NA
d_call: NA
j_call: TRBJ1-1
v_call: TRBV10-1

cdr3_nt: TGTGCCAGCAGCTACAGGCTTTACGAGCAGTACTTC
cdr3_aa: CASSYRLYEQYF
clone_size: NA
d_call: NA
j_call: TRBJ2-7
v_call: TRBV2

cdr3_nt: TGTGCCAGGTATTCCCGGGACAGGTCCCACGAGCAGTACTTC
cdr3_aa: CARYSRDRSHEQYF
clone_size: NA
d_call: TRBD1
j_call: TRBJ2-7
v_call: TRBV9

cdr3_nt: TGTGCCAGATGGCGGGAGCAGTACTTC
cdr3_aa: CARWREQYF
clone_size: medium-sized
d_call: NA
j_call: TRBJ2-7
v_call: TRBV5-3

cdr3_nt: TGTGCCAGCAGCTTAAGTTCTAGGACCCAGGGCGAGACCCAGTACTTC
cdr3_aa: CASSLSSRTQGETQYF
clone_size: NA
d_call: NA
j_call: TRBJ2-5
v_call: TRBV7-3